This T cell receptor (beta chain) was captured by sequencing in a study of breast tumors, draining lymph nodes, adjacent tissues. Overall study findings and caveats: Tumors had less TCR diversity than lymph nodes, more than nontumor tissue. Tumor and nontumor repertoires were significantly more similar in luminal-like than in basal-like breast cancer.

In its sample, this clonotype was seen many times. Its antigen is not identified. Each CDR3 protein is one row after TCRdb ran MiXCR on the multiplex PCR reads. The table records under 250,000 distinct CDR3 sequences, roughly 32% of them present only once. The lymph nodes were axillary draining lymph nodes from breast cancer patients. Germline CDR1 DFQATT, CDR2 SNEGSKA (reference sequence). There are 12 residues in the CDR3. Trimming removed 4 bases from V and 8 bases from J; junction bases left unmatched: 2. The material sequenced was axillary lymph node tissue. The receptor was derived from a female donor with breast cancer. Some clones in this sample may be carry-over from other donors' samples. V and J are TRBV20-1 and TRBJ2-6, with TRBD1 matching 7 bases. The CDR3, as DNA: TGCAGTGCTAACAGGGGAACCAACGTCCTGACTTTC. It translates to CSANRGTNVLTF.